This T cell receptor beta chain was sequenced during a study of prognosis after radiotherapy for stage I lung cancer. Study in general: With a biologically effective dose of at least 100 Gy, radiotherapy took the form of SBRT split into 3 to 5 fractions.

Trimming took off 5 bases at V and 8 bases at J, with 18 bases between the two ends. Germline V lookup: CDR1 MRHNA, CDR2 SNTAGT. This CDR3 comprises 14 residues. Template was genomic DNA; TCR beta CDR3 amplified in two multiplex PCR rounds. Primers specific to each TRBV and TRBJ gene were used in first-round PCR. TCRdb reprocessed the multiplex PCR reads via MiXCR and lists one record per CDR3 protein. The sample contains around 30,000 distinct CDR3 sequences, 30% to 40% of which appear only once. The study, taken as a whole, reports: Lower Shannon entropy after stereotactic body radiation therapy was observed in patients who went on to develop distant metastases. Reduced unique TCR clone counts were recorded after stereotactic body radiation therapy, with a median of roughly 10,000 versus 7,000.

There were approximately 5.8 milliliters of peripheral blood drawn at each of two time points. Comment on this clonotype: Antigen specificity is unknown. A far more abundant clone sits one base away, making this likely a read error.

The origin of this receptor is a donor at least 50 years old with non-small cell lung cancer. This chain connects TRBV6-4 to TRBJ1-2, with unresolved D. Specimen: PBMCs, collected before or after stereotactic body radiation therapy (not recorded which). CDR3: CASSYVLFWEGYTF. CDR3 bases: TGTGCCAGCAGTTACGTCTTGTTCTGGGAAGGCTACACCTTC.